These T cell receptor beta chains were read from a single sample in a study of blood T cell repertoires in COVID-19. Produced via immunoSEQ multiplex PCR; TCRdb's table is partial and in-frame only. The sample carries approximately 280,000 clones, 70% to 90% recorded once. Sequenced input: peripheral blood. These receptors all stem from an older woman with acute or convalescent COVID-19. The CDR3 runs from the conserved cysteine through the conserved F or W. The D gene is left open where the match is weak. Not all rows give a size; the values are once, few, many and, for expanded clones, a class.

abundance	v_gene	j_gene	d_gene	len	CDR3nt	CDR3aa
-	TRBV14	TRBJ2-2	-	15	TGTGCCAGCAGCCCCAAACAGGGAAGGACCGGGGAGCTGTTTTTT	CASSPKQGRTGELFF
-	TRBV9	TRBJ2-1	-	15	TGTGCCAGCAGCCCTCGTGCGGGGAGTAGCTATGAGCAGTTCTTC	CASSPRAGSSYEQFF
-	TRBV5-1	TRBJ2-3	-	13	TGCGCCAGCAGCTACGGGACAAGGGATACGCAGTATTTT	CASSYGTRDTQYF
-	TRBV6-1	TRBJ2-5	TRBD1	16	TGTGCCAGCAGTGAAGTGTGGGACAGGTACCAAGAGACCCAGTACTTC	CASSEVWDRYQETQYF
-	TRBV19	TRBJ1-5	-	15	TGTGCCAGTAGCCTAGACCGACAGCTCAATCAGCCCCAGCATTTT	CASSLDRQLNQPQHF
once	TRBV11-2	TRBJ2-7	-	14	TGTGCCAGCAGCTCAGCAGGGATGGGCGACGAGCAGTACTTC	CASSSAGMGDEQYF
once	TRBV5-1	TRBJ1-2	-	13	TGCGCCAGCAGCGCCGGGGGACCTGATGGCTACACCTTC	CASSAGGPDGYTF
-	TRBV6-1	TRBJ1-2	-	14	TGTGCCAGCAGTGAAGCGACAGCTTTCTATGGCTACACCTTC	CASSEATAFYGYTF
-	TRBV30	TRBJ1-3	-	14	TGTGCCTGGAACTTCGGAGGGACTGGAAACACCATATATTTT	CAWNFGGTGNTIYF
-	TRBV4-2	TRBJ2-7	-	12	TGTGCCAGCAGCCAAGGGTCCGGCGAGCAGTACTTC	CASSQGSGEQYF
-	TRBV12-5	TRBJ1-2	-	13	TGTGCTAGTGGTTTGGGGCAGAAATATGGCTACACCTTC	CASGLGQKYGYTF
-	TRBV19	TRBJ2-3	-	17	TGTGCCAGTAGTATTTCTTCTCACAGGGCGAAGCCAGATACGCAGTATTTT	CASSISSHRAKPDTQYF
-	TRBV10-3	TRBJ2-1	TRBD1	16	TGTGCCATCAGTGCTACCGGGACAGGGAATGGCAATGAGCAGTTCTTC	CAISATGTGNGNEQFF
-	TRBV7-9	TRBJ1-1	-	18	TGTGCCAGCAGCTTAGTGGGTCGGGGTAACAGAATGAACACTGAAGCTTTCTTT	CASSLVGRGNRMNTEAFF